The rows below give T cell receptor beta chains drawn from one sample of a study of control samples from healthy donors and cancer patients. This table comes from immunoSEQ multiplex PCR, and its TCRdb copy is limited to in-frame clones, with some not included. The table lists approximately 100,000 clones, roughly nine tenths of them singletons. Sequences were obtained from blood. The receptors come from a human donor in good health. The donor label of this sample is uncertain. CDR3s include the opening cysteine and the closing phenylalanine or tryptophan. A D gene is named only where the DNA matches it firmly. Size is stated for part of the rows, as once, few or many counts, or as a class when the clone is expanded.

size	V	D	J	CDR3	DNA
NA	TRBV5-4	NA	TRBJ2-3	CASSLEGTSTDTQYF	TGTGCCAGCAGCTTGGAAGGGACTAGCACAGATACGCAGTATTTT
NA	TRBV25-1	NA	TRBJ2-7	CASSDPGGPYEQYF	TGTGCCAGCAGTGACCCTGGAGGGCCCTACGAGCAGTACTTC
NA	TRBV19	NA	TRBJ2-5	CASSKGIETQYF	TGTGCCAGTAGTAAGGGGATAGAGACCCAGTACTTC
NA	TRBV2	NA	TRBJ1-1	CASNQYTGRLGTEAFF	TGTGCCAGCAACCAATACACAGGTCGGTTGGGGACTGAAGCTTTCTTT
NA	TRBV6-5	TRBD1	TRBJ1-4	CASSYSSLDRAEKLFF	TGTGCCAGCAGTTACTCTAGCCTCGACAGGGCGGAAAAACTGTTTTTT
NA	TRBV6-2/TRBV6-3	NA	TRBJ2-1	CASSYATTTGTAQFF	TGTGCCAGCAGTTACGCGACGACCACGGGGACGGCGCAGTTCTTC
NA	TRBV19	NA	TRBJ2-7	CASSDSVQPYEQYF	TGTGCCAGTAGCGATAGCGTTCAGCCCTACGAGCAGTACTTC
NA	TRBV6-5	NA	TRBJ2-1	CASSLTPTYNEQFF	TGTGCCAGCAGTTTAACTCCTACCTACAATGAGCAGTTCTTC
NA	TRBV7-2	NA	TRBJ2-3	CASSAIALGTSTDTQYF	TGTGCCAGCAGCGCCATTGCGCTGGGGACTAGCACAGATACGCAGTATTTT
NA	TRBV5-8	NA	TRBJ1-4	CASSGGTKVNEKLFF	TGTGCCAGCAGCGGCGGGACGAAAGTTAATGAAAAACTGTTTTTT
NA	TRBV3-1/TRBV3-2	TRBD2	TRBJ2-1	CASSPGLRGGGNEQFF	TGTGCCAGCAGCCCCGGGTTGCGCGGGGGGGGCAATGAGCAGTTCTTC
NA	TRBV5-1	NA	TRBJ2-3	CASSLDPAPDTQYF	TGCGCCAGCAGCTTAGACCCCGCTCCAGATACGCAGTATTTT
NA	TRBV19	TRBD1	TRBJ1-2	CASRGTGIVLDYGYTF	TGTGCCAGTAGGGGGACAGGGATCGTTCTGGACTATGGCTACACCTTC
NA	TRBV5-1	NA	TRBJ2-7	CASSRGKGDEQYF	TGCGCCAGCAGCAGGGGCAAGGGTGACGAGCAGTACTTC
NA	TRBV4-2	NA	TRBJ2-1	CASSQEDSRSSYNEQFF	TGTGCCAGCAGCCAAGAAGATAGTAGGAGCTCCTACAATGAGCAGTTCTTC
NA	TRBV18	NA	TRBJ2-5	CASSPYGPETQYF	TGTGCCAGCTCACCCTATGGGCCAGAGACCCAGTACTTC
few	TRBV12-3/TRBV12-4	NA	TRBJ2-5	CASSRDEETQYF	TGTGCCAGCAGTCGGGACGAAGAGACCCAGTACTTC
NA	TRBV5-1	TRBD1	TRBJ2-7	CASSLLGDSTYEQYF	TGCGCCAGCAGCTTGCTGGGGGACAGTACCTACGAGCAGTACTTC
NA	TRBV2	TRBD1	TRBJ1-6	CASSDQQGESPLHF	TGTGCCAGCAGTGATCAACAGGGGGAATCACCCCTCCACTTT
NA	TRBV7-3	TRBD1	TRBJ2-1	CASSPDRGLQFF	TGTGCCAGCAGCCCCGACAGGGGGCTTCAGTTCTTC
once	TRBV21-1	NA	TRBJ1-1	CASSNSPVDTEAFF	TGTGCCAGCAGCAATAGTCCGGTTGACACTGAAGCTTTCTTT
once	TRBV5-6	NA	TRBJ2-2	CASSLVLSAGELFF	TGTGCCAGCAGCTTAGTCCTTAGCGCCGGGGAGCTGTTTTTT
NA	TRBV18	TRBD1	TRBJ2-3	CASSPGGQITDTQYF	TGTGCCAGCTCACCAGGGGGACAGATCACAGATACGCAGTATTTT
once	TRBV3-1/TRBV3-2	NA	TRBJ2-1	CASSQDVTRLEQFF	TGTGCCAGCAGCCAAGACGTGACTAGACTTGAGCAGTTCTTC
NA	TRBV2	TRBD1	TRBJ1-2	CASRAQGANGYTF	TGTGCCAGCAGAGCCCAGGGGGCGAATGGCTACACCTTC
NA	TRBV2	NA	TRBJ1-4	CASRRTGAINEKLFF	TGTGCCAGCAGGCGCACGGGGGCCATTAATGAAAAACTGTTTTTT
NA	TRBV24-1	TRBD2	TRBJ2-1	CATSEAGVLYNEQFF	TGTGCCACCAGTGAGGCGGGGGTACTGTACAATGAGCAGTTCTTC
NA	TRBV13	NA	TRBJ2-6	CASNKGSGANVLTF	TGTGCCAGCAATAAAGGCTCTGGGGCCAACGTCCTGACTTTC
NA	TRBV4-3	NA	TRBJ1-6	CASSQETAHNSPLHF	TGCGCCAGCAGCCAAGAAACGGCCCATAATTCACCCCTCCACTTT
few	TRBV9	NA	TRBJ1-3	CASSVDWGAGNTIYF	TGTGCCAGCAGCGTAGACTGGGGAGCTGGAAACACCATATATTTT
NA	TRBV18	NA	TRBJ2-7	CASSPPGPNRPYEQYF	TGTGCCAGCTCACCACCGGGGCCAAACCGTCCCTACGAGCAGTACTTC
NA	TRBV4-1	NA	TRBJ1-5	CASSQGSGFIQPQHF	TGCGCCAGCAGCCAAGGCTCAGGGTTTATTCAGCCCCAGCATTTT
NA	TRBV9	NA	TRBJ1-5	CASSVHEHSNQPQHF	TGTGCCAGCAGCGTCCACGAACATAGCAATCAGCCCCAGCATTTT
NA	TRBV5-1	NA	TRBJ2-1	CASSLVGGAEQFF	TGCGCCAGCAGCTTGGTCGGTGGGGCTGAGCAGTTCTTC
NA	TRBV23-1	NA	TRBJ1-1	CASSLDGGTEAFF	TGCGCCAGCAGCCTAGACGGGGGGACTGAAGCTTTCTTT
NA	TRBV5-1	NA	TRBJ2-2	CASSLLSPSTGELFF	TGCGCCAGCAGCTTGTTGTCGCCTAGCACCGGGGAGCTGTTTTTT
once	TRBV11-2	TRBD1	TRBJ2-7	CASSPPPGGAHYEQYF	TGTGCCAGCAGCCCACCTCCAGGGGGAGCCCACTACGAGCAGTACTTC
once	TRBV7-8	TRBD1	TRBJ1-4	CASSLNRGFQGKLFF	TGTGCCAGCAGCTTGAACAGGGGGTTTCAGGGAAAACTGTTTTTT
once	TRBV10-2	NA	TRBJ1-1	CASRTGPNTEAFF	TGCGCCAGCAGGACCGGGCCGAACACTGAAGCTTTCTTT
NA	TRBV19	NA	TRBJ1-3	CASRPVGNTIYF	TGTGCCAGTAGACCAGTTGGAAACACCATATATTTT
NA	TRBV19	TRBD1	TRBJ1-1	CASKGEGDRGNTEAFF	TGTGCCAGTAAAGGGGAAGGGGACAGGGGAAACACTGAAGCTTTCTTT
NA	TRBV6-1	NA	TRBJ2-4	CASSEAGALPKNIQYF	TGTGCCAGCAGTGAAGCAGGTGCTCTTCCCAAAAACATTCAGTACTTC
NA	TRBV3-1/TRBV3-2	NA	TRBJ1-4	CASSPGPNEKLFF	TGTGCCAGCAGCCCCGGTCCTAATGAAAAACTGTTTTTT
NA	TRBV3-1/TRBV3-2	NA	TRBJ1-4	CASSQQGGKLFF	TGTGCCAGCAGCCAACAAGGGGGAAAACTGTTTTTT
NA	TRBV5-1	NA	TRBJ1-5	CASSPGHNSNQPQHF	TGCGCCAGCAGCCCCGGACACAATAGCAATCAGCCCCAGCATTTT
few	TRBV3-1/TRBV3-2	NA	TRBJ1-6	CASSPQVQNSPLHF	TGTGCCAGCAGCCCCCAGGTCCAGAATTCACCCCTCCACTTT
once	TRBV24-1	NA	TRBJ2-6	CATSDPMNSGANVLTF	TGTGCCACCAGTGACCCTATGAACTCTGGGGCCAACGTCCTGACTTTC
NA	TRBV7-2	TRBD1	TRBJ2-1	CARTGRSYNEQFF	TGTGCCAGGACAGGGCGCTCCTACAATGAGCAGTTCTTC
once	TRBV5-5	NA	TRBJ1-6	CASSSAWGDPSYNSPLHF	TGTGCCAGCAGCTCGGCCTGGGGGGATCCCTCCTATAATTCACCCCTCCACTTT
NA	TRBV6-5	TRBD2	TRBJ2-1	CASRSLAGGPNEQFF	TGTGCCAGCAGATCCCTAGCGGGGGGGCCCAATGAGCAGTTCTTC
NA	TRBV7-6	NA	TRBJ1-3	CASSLDGGAGNTIYF	TGTGCCAGCAGCCTTGATGGGGGGGCCGGAAACACCATATATTTT
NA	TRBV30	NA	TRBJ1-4	CAWSAYNEKLFF	TGTGCCTGGAGTGCCTATAATGAAAAACTGTTTTTT
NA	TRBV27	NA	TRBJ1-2	CASSLLASGAGGYTF	TGTGCCAGCAGTTTATTAGCCTCGGGGGCGGGTGGCTACACCTTC
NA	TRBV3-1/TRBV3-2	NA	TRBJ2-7	CASSQVGGKSAYEQYF	TGTGCCAGCAGCCAAGTCGGTGGGAAATCGGCCTACGAGCAGTACTTC
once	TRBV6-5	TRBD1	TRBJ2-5	CATDIGTGGETQYF	TGTGCCACCGACATCGGGACAGGGGGAGAGACCCAGTACTTC
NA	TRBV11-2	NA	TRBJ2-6	CASGLLGTSGANVLTF	TGTGCCAGCGGACTTCTGGGGACCTCTGGGGCCAACGTCCTGACTTTC
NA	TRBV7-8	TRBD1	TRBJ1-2	CASSFGTGLVYGYTF	TGTGCCAGCAGCTTCGGGACAGGGCTTGTCTATGGCTACACCTTC
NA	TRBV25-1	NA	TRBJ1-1	CASSEYFVGGGNTEAFF	TGTGCCAGCAGTGAATATTTTGTGGGGGGAGGAAACACTGAAGCTTTCTTT
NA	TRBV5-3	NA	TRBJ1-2	CARSLASPISPDGYTF	TGTGCCAGAAGCCTAGCTTCCCCCATTTCACCCGATGGCTACACCTTC